This T cell receptor (beta chain) is from a study of shared clonotypes between healthy human individuals. Study background: Per-donor plates numbered three CD4 naive, three CD4 memory, two CD8 naive and one CD8 memory.

Germline-derived CDR1 and CDR2 are SGHAT and FQNNGV. The CDR3 has 17 amino acids. V lost 0 bases and J lost 7; bases outside the gene matches: 11. Profiled with immunoSEQ multiplex PCR; TCRdb holds only in-frame clones, not every one. This sample has fewer than 2.5 million clones, with more than 85% found just once. This TCR derives from a man younger than 35 in good health. Some clones in this sample may be carry-over from other donors' samples. The sequenced material came from naive CD4+ T cells from PBMCs. Subset here: CD45RA+ positively selected. V is TRBV11-2 and J is TRBJ2-1; 8 bases line up with TRBD2. The CDR3 nucleotides are TGTGCCAGCAGCTTAGACCCGACTAGCGAGCCGGGTAATGAGCAGTTCTTC. Protein product: CASSLDPTSEPGNEQFF.